These 32 T cell receptor beta chains were sequenced from one sample in a study of identical twins. TCRdb independently ran MiXCR on the 5' RACE reads; one entry per CDR3 protein. Of around 250,000 distinct CDR3 sequences detected, roughly 13% appear once; the ten largest clones hold 4%. These data were likewise used in another study, on yellow fever vaccine responses in identical twins.

What was sequenced was memory (CD45RO+) T cells sorted from blood. All receptors derive from a woman younger than 35 in good health.

This clonotype was counted many times. This rearrangement joins TRBV20-1 to TRBJ2-1; no clear D gene. The V gene's germline CDR1 is DFQATT and CDR2 SNEGSKA (reference sequence). V lost 3 bases, J lost 5 bases, and 11 bases lay in between. This CDR3 comprises 13 residues. Here the CDR3 reads CSARDQSDNEQFF. The DNA of the CDR3 is TGCAGTGCTAGGGACCAAAGTGACAATGAGCAGTTCTTC.

This clonotype was counted at least ten times. CDR3 loop: CSVRHANTGELFF. For the CDR3, the DNA is TGCAGCGTCCGACACGCGAACACCGGGGAGCTGTTTTTT. The chain has TRBV29-1 and TRBJ2-2; D not certain. This CDR3 comprises 13 residues. The V end was cut by 6 bases, the J end by 0 bases, with 8 bases between. CDR1 is SQVTM, CDR2 ANQGSEA, per germline.

The chain employs TRBV28 and TRBJ2-1, with TRBD2 matching over 7 bases. The CDR3 extends over 15 amino acids. Trimming removed 6 bases from V and 0 bases from J; junction bases left unmatched: 5. Per germline, CDR1 MDHEN and CDR2 SYDVKM. CDR3 coding DNA: TGTGCCAGCAGCGGGAGGCCAGGCTCCTACAATGAGCAGTTCTTC. Its translation: CASSGRPGSYNEQFF.

This clonotype was detected a few times. This chain connects TRBV19 to TRBJ2-3; D not certain. Looked up from germline, CDR1 is LNHDA and CDR2 is SQIVND (reference sequence). V shed 9 bases and J shed 0 bases, with 13 bases lying between them. The CDR3 totals 14 residues. The CDR3 reads CASRTHGSTDTQYF. DNA of the CDR3: TGTGCCAGCAGGACCCATGGTAGCACAGATACGCAGTATTTT.

This clonotype has at least ten counts. The chain carries TRBV10-2 and TRBJ2-7, with 7 bases fitting TRBD1. This CDR3 contains 11 residues. With V trimmed by 6 bases and J by 4 bases, 0 bases remained unmatched. The germline V gene encodes CDR1 WSHSY and CDR2 SAAADI. The CDR3 protein is CASRQGYEQYF. For the CDR3, the DNA is TGCGCCAGCAGACAGGGGTACGAGCAGTACTTC.

In regard to this clonotype: This likely comes from a read error, as the CDR3 has no conserved phenylalanine or tryptophan at its end. Because the CDR3's place on the DNA is in doubt, the DNA is left out and the CDR3 is given as listed by TCRdb. This sequence joins TRBV28 and TRBJ2-7; TRBD2 was called by the table and not checked on the DNA. The length of the CDR3 is 14 amino acids, counting both ends. Per the germline V gene, CDR1 is MDHEN and CDR2 is SYDVKM. This chain's CDR3 is CASSISGRPVGVDL.

This clonotype was counted a few times. This chain joins TRBV11-2 and TRBJ2-1, with 9 positions matching TRBD1. The germline CDR1 and CDR2 sequences are SGHAT and FQNNGV. The CDR3 sequence is 15 residues long. The ends lost 3 bases at V and 6 bases at J; junction bases unmatched: 6. As DNA, the CDR3 is TGTGCCAGCAGCTTGGGACAGGGTTACAGCAATGAGCAGTTCTTC. Translated: CASSLGQGYSNEQFF.

This clonotype appeared a few times. The J gene is TRBJ1-5, the V gene TRBV10-3; possible D gene TRBD1, 6 bases. This CDR3 has 13 residues. V lost 6 bases and J lost 5, with 11 bases in between. Germline V gives CDR1 ENHRY, CDR2 SYGVKD. The CDR3 region has the DNA TGTGCCATCAGACAGGGATTGGATCAGCCCCAGCATTTT. It specifies CAIRQGLDQPQHF.

The chain joins TRBV6-4 to TRBJ2-3; unclear D gene. Trimming left V 3 bases short and J 2 bases short, with 9 bases between. This CDR3 has 14 amino acids. The germline V gene encodes CDR1 MRHNA and CDR2 SNTAGT. DNA for the CDR3: TGTGCCAGCAGTGATCGAGAGCACACAGATACGCAGTATTTT. It specifies CASSDREHTDTQYF.

V and J are TRBV20-1 and TRBJ2-7; D is perhaps TRBD2 (6 bases). V shed 7 bases and J shed 2 bases, with 12 bases lying between them. Per germline, CDR1 DFQATT and CDR2 SNEGSKA (reference sequence). The CDR3 is made up of 12 amino acids. CDR3 nucleotide sequence: TGCAGTGTGTCCGGGAGTACCTACGAGCAGTACTTC. As protein: CSVSGSTYEQYF.

This clonotype was found many times. The J gene is TRBJ1-5, the V gene TRBV4-2; D perhaps matches TRBD1 (5 bases). The CDR3 is made up of 15 amino acids. Germline-derived CDR1 and CDR2 are LGHNA and YNFKEQ. Trimming pared 3 bases from V and 0 bases from J, leaving 9 bases between. This chain's CDR3 is CASSQATGSNQPQHF. The CDR3 DNA follows: TGTGCCAGCAGCCAGGCTACAGGTAGCAATCAGCCCCAGCATTTT.

The CDR3 spells CSVAQREYEQYF. The DNA for the CDR3 is TGCAGCGTTGCCCAGCGAGAGTACGAGCAGTACTTC. The chain couples TRBV29-1 to TRBJ2-7; D is undetermined. The CDR3 contains 12 residues. Germline CDR1 SQVTM, CDR2 ANQGSEA. The ends were cut back, 4 bases at V and 4 bases at J, with 11 bases in the middle.

This clonotype was counted a few times. The J gene is TRBJ1-1, the V gene TRBV18; a possible D gene is TRBD1 (5 bases). The CDR3 contains 15 residues. V was trimmed by 3 bases and J by 3 bases, leaving 14 bases between them. Germline V gene sequence: CDR1 KGHSH, CDR2 LQKENI. This CDR3 reads CASSPQGSGYTEAFF. CDR3 DNA: TGTGCCAGCTCACCTCAGGGCAGTGGGTACACTGAAGCTTTCTTT.

The table lists this clonotype with many counts. The rearrangement joins TRBV7-9 to TRBJ1-1; tentative D call: TRBD1 (6 bases). CDR3 length: 15 amino acids. Germline CDR1 is SEHNR and CDR2 is FQNEAQ (reference sequence). Trimming took 5 bases from V and 4 from J, leaving 17 bases between them. The CDR3 region has the DNA TGTGCCAGCAGCACCTCTGGGGGCTGGGGCACTGAAGCTTTCTTT. Residues: CASSTSGGWGTEAFF.

This rearrangement joins TRBV20-1 to TRBJ2-7; the D is unclear. Germline assignment: CDR1 DFQATT and CDR2 SNEGSKA (reference sequence). This CDR3 region has 10 residues. Trimming stripped 5 bases from V and 4 bases from J, with 6 bases between. The CDR3 DNA follows: TGCAGTGCTCTGAGTTACGAGCAGTACTTC. Protein sequence: CSALSYEQYF.

This clonotype was seen ten or more times. This rearrangement joins TRBV10-3 to TRBJ2-6; 7 nucleotides match TRBD2. V shed 0 bases and J 6 bases; nucleotides not matched to a gene: 11. The CDR3 extends over 18 amino acids. Looked up from germline, CDR1 is ENHRY and CDR2 is SYGVKD. CDR3 sequence (DNA): TGTGCCATCAGTGAGTCGGGGAGGGGTGCGCGAGAGGCCAACGTCCTGACTTTC. The encoded protein is CAISESGRGAREANVLTF.

This clonotype occurred a few times. DNA for the CDR3: TGTGCCAGCAGCCCCGGGACAGGGGATAACTATGGCTACACCTTC. This sequence encodes CASSPGTGDNYGYTF. The chain is built from TRBV7-3 and TRBJ1-2; TRBD1 matches 10 bases. J lost 1 base, V lost 5 bases, and 4 bases had no gene match. The CDR3 is 15 residues long. Germline-derived CDR1 and CDR2 are SGHTA and FQGTGA.

This clonotype was found many times. The chain carries TRBV10-3 and TRBJ1-4; D is ambiguous. CDR1 and CDR2 from the germline V gene are ENHRY and SYGVKD. CDR3 size: 14 residues. The V and J ends lost 11 bases and 8 bases respectively, with 21 bases between them. Written as DNA, the CDR3 is TGTGCCGTAGGCTCCGACACGGACCGGGAAAAACTGTTTTTT. It yields the protein CAVGSDTDREKLFF.

This clonotype was observed a handful of times. The genes are TRBV5-1 and TRBJ1-4; D is uncertain. Germline V gene lookup returns CDR1 SGHRS and CDR2 YFSETQ. The V end lost 4 bases, the J end lost 4 bases, and 14 bases lay between the germline ends. CDR3 size: 15 residues. Written as DNA, the CDR3 is TGCGCCAGCAGCCCTGGAGGCGGGGATAATGAAAAACTGTTTTTT. Protein: CASSPGGGDNEKLFF.

In this sample, this clonotype turned up a few times. The chain joins TRBV4-2 to TRBJ2-4; 9 bases match TRBD1. The CDR3 has 20 residues. V dropped 3 bases and J dropped 1; count of bases not matched to a gene: 16. The V gene's germline CDR1 is LGHNA and CDR2 YNFKEQ. In DNA form, the CDR3 reads TGTGCCAGCAGCCATCATGCCCGGGACAGGGTTTCGAGCGCCAAAAACATTCAGTACTTC. The encoded protein is CASSHHARDRVSSAKNIQYF.

A few counts support this clonotype. The rearrangement uses TRBV3-1 and TRBJ2-3; 11 nucleotides match TRBD2. This CDR3 is built from 17 residues. V lost 4 bases and J lost 1; bases outside the gene matches: 7. CDR1 and CDR2 from the germline V gene are LGHDT and YNNKEL (reference sequence). Here the CDR3 DNA reads TGTGCCAGCAGCCCTCTCTTGACTAGCGGGGGCACAGATACGCAGTATTTT. It encodes CASSPLLTSGGTDTQYF.

This clonotype was seen only a few times. The rearrangement uses TRBV20-1 and TRBJ1-4; a possible D gene is TRBD1 (5 bases). There are 14 residues in the CDR3. Germline V gene lookup returns CDR1 DFQATT and CDR2 SNEGSKA (reference sequence). The V and J ends lost 3 bases and 0 bases respectively, with 8 bases between them. CDR3 loop: CSARSGATNEKLFF. The CDR3 bases are TGCAGTGCTAGGTCGGGGGCAACTAATGAAAAACTGTTTTTT.

This clonotype has more than one count but fewer than ten. The J gene is TRBJ2-2, the V gene TRBV21-1; the DNA was not compared with TRBD2, the D call given in the table. TRBV21-1 is listed as a pseudogene. There are 20 residues in the CDR3. Written as DNA, the CDR3 is TGTGCCAGCAGCCCACCGGGACTAGCGGGAGTAAAGTGTAGATCCGGGGAGCTGTTTTTT. Protein product: CASSPPGLAGVKCRSGELFF.

This clonotype was observed a few times. V and J are TRBV2 and TRBJ2-2, with D uncertain. Between the trimmed V and J ends, which lost 1 base and 1 base, there was a span of 10 bases. Germline loops: CDR1 SNHLY, CDR2 FYNNEI. CDR3 length: 16 residues. Here the CDR3 DNA reads TGTGCCAGCAGTGAAGAGGTCGCAGGGAACACCGGGGAGCTGTTTTTT. It specifies CASSEEVAGNTGELFF.

The chain is built from TRBV7-2 and TRBJ2-7, with D hard to call. There are 14 residues in the CDR3. The V end lost 4 bases, the J end lost 6 bases, and 16 bases lay between the germline ends. CDR1 and CDR2 from the germline V gene are SGHTA and FQGNSA. This CDR3 is CASSSVSTWGEQYF. The CDR3 region has the DNA TGTGCCAGCAGCTCTGTATCAACCTGGGGCGAGCAGTACTTC.

The V call is TRBV11-1, the J call TRBJ2-1; 10 bases match TRBD2. The CDR3 is 15 amino acids. CDR1 SGHAT and CDR2 FQDESV come from the germline V gene (reference sequence). Losses at the gene ends were 5 bases for V and 4 bases for J; bases not matched to a gene: 5. As DNA, the CDR3 is TGTGCCAGCAGCCCTCCTAGCGGGGGTTACAATGAGCAGTTCTTC. Translation: CASSPPSGGYNEQFF.

The rearrangement links TRBV28 to TRBJ1-3, with D possibly TRBD1 on 5 matching bases. Trimming left V 8 bases short and J 4 bases short, with 9 bases between. Germline V gene lookup returns CDR1 MDHEN and CDR2 SYDVKM. The CDR3 totals 12 residues. This CDR3 is CASGTAGNTIYF. CDR3 nucleotides: TGTGCCAGCGGGACGGCGGGAAACACCATATATTTT.

V is TRBV7-9 and J is TRBJ2-3, with D uncertain. The CDR3 is 13 amino acids. In germline, CDR1 is SEHNR, CDR2 FQNEAQ (reference sequence). The ends were cut back, 8 bases at V and 3 bases at J, with 12 bases in the middle. The CDR3 is CASGSAFTDTQYF. The CDR3 DNA reads TGTGCCAGCGGCTCTGCGTTTACAGATACGCAGTATTTT.

This clonotype was recorded many times. The chain recombines TRBV4-1 with TRBJ2-1; no clear D. V dropped 1 base and J dropped 4 bases, with 8 bases sitting between them. Looked up from germline, CDR1 is MGHRA and CDR2 is YSYEKL. This CDR3 has 14 amino acids. CDR3: CASSQVLGYNEQFF. The CDR3 DNA is TGCGCCAGCAGCCAAGTGCTCGGATACAATGAGCAGTTCTTC.

This clonotype has just a few counts. V gene TRBV7-2 combines with J gene TRBJ1-5; D might be TRBD1 (6 bases). This CDR3 comprises 14 residues. The ends were cut back, 3 bases at V and 7 bases at J, with 13 bases in the middle. Germline lookup yields CDR1 SGHTA and CDR2 FQGNSA. CDR3 in DNA: TGTGCCAGCAGCTTCACAGGGAGCCACCAGCCCCAGCATTTT. It is translated as CASSFTGSHQPQHF.

This clonotype was counted ten times or more. This sequence joins TRBV29-1 and TRBJ2-3; D remains ambiguous. There are 12 residues in the CDR3. Trimming pared 8 bases from V and 2 bases from J, leaving 11 bases between. The V gene's germline CDR1 is SQVTM and CDR2 ANQGSEA. In DNA form, the CDR3 reads TGCAGCCCTGTTCCGACCACAGATACGCAGTATTTT. It yields the protein CSPVPTTDTQYF.

This clonotype has a handful of counts. The chain links TRBV4-1 to TRBJ2-1; 11 bases fit TRBD1. This CDR3 contains 16 residues. The J segment lost 8 bases and the V segment lost 3 bases, leaving 9 bases of the junction unmatched. Germline assignment: CDR1 MGHRA and CDR2 YSYEKL. The CDR3 protein is CASSQETGTGGDEQFF. The CDR3 bases are TGCGCCAGCAGCCAGGAAACCGGGACAGGGGGGGATGAGCAGTTCTTC.